This T cell receptor (beta chain) was documented in a study of vaccination effects on CD4 cells after COVID-19. General study points: Healthy vaccinees' vaccine-induced clones included only 1 of 255 that recognized common cold coronaviruses.

On this clone: Antigen unknown.

Repertoires were generated with immunoSEQ multiplex PCR, while TCRdb's copy carries only in-frame clones and drops some. This table has tens of thousands of clones, about four fifths appearing once. The V segment lost 2 bases and the J segment 7 bases; nucleotides outside the gene matches: 3. CDR3 size: 15 residues. CDR1 MRHNA and CDR2 SNTAGT come from the germline V gene. Ahead of sequencing, the ViraFEST assay grew antigen-specific CD4+ T cells using viral peptide pools. Once cultured for 9 to 11 days, the cells underwent separation to obtain CD4+ T cells. Culturing of a few million PBMC per well took place with approximately 10 IU/ml IL-2 and about 10 ug/ml peptides.

V and J are TRBV6-4 and TRBJ1-6, with 9 positions matching TRBD1. Sequenced here: CD4+ T cells from PBMCs cultured with HCoV-229E spike peptides, sampled before COVID-19 vaccination. The clonotype originates from a human donor who received a COVID-19 vaccine. The CDR3 spells CASSDLGQGNSPLHF. Here the CDR3 DNA reads TGTGCCAGCAGTGACCTCGGACAGGGGAATTCACCCCTCCACTTT.